This T cell receptor beta chain was obtained from a study of blood T cell repertoires in COVID-19 (dated by TCRdb to about 2020). Broadly, across the study: Samples covering the acute and convalescent phases of COVID-19 were provided by collaborators in the United States, Italy and Spain. The prospective study material was composed of cDNA or gDNA derived from T cells, B-cell-depleted T cells, or PBMCs. Deeply sampled blood TCRbeta repertoires from subjects exposed to, actively infected with, or recovered from COVID-19 were included in the dataset. A freely available public database, intended as a resource for researchers studying the immune response to SARS-CoV-2, is where the repertoires were released. The samples were drawn from the first 160 participants of the ongoing ImmuneRACE study and from some 1,300 subjects provided by 6 global collaborators. The sample metadata nearly always contained a de-identified subject ID, COVID-19 status, age in years and sex. Where available, HLA class I and class II types were obtained from metadata supplied by the sample provider rather than from assay-based typing. Study-wide conclusions, independent of this receptor: The amount of clinical and demographic metadata varied by source and participant and was provided uncurated.

In regard to this clone: The clone's antigen remains unknown. It has no much larger one-base neighbor in the sample; base qualities were not kept.

The collaborating institutions used their own protocols to collect whole blood in K2EDTA tubes. For TCRbeta analysis, collaborators shipped samples in one of three forms: frozen whole blood, isolated PBMCs, or DNA extracted from either of those sample types. Spanning cysteine to phenylalanine, the CDR3 consists of 14 amino acids. Left in the record is the CDR3 DNA by itself, 42 bases read in frame from the first base. At the junction V is shortened by 7 bases and J by 3 bases, with 12 bases in between. The germline V gene encodes CDR1 SEHNR and CDR2 FQNEAQ (reference sequence). The immunoSEQ Assay, a bias-controlled multiplex PCR, was used to amplify TCRbeta CDR3 regions from genomic DNA. Per the source publication's procedure: The number of nucleated cells in each sample was estimated by amplification of reference gene primers within the assay. Sequence reads were collapsed and filtered to measure the absolute abundance of every unique TCRbeta CDR3 rearrangement. For each sample, productive Simpson clonality was calculated as the square root of Simpson's diversity index over productive rearrangements. This is the immuneACCESS table as TCRdb keeps it, with only in-frame sequences that have V and J called. A part of the clones is gone; compared with another copy, unresolved V genes explain less than half, and the rest is unexplained. That table supplies the V and J calls and clone size; D and trimming were determined from the DNA. This sample holds around 130,000 clones; approximately 85% were observed only once. The ten largest make up 9% to 13% of the sample.

The sequence was obtained from a human donor in a cohort sampled during active COVID-19. What was sequenced was peripheral blood. Recombination joined TRBV7-9 with TRBJ1-4; D gene: possibly TRBD1, on 5 matching bases. The CDR3 amino acid sequence is: CASTDGGANEKLFF. The DNA sequence is given as TGTGCCAGCACCGACGGGGGGGCTAATGAAAAACTGTTTTTT.